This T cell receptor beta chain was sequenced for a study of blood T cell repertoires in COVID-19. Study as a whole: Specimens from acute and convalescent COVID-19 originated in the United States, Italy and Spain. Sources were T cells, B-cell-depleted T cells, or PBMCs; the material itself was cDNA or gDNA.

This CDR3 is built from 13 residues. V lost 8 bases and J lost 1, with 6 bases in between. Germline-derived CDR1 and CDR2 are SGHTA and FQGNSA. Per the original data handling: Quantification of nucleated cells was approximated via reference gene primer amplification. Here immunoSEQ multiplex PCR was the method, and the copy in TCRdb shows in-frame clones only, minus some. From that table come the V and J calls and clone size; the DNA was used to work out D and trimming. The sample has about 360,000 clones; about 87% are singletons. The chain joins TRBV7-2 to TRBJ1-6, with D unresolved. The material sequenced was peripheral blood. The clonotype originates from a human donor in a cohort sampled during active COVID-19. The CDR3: CASSGSYNSPLHF. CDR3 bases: TGTGCCAGCTCGGGTTCCTATAATTCACCCCTCCACTTT.